This passage covers 19 T cell receptor beta chains from one sample sequenced in a study of regulatory T cells in long-lasting Graves disease. Construction of TCR beta libraries relied on iRepertoire HTBI primers and on Arm-PCR targeting CDR3 regions. TCRdb processed the multiplex PCR reads anew with MiXCR; each CDR3 protein has one entry. Here the sample spans a few hundred thousand distinct CDR3 sequences, 15% to 20% being singletons. Time point defined: newly diagnosed GD, antithyroid drugs for less than 3 months. PBMC-derived RNA was used for the TCR library. This sample also appeared in a second study, on T cells in Graves' hyperthyroidism and ophthalmopathy.

The source material was peripheral blood mononuclear cells (PBMCs), sampled at new diagnosis, from a patient treated with antithyroid drugs. All receptors derive from a man between 40 and 49 years old with Graves disease.

Many counts were recorded for this clonotype. This chain links TRBV27 with TRBJ1-1; D unresolved. This CDR3 contains 13 residues. CDR1 MNHEY and CDR2 SMNVEV come from the germline V gene (reference sequence). V lost 6 bases to trimming and J lost 7 bases, with 15 bases between them. DNA for the CDR3: TGTGCCAGCAGGCCCGTCGGGAAGGATGAAGCTTTCTTT. It codes for CASRPVGKDEAFF.

Worth noting for this clonotype: A read error is likely here: a far larger clone is one base away. V usage is TRBV7-9 and J usage is TRBJ2-5; D is uncertain. The CDR3 is 12 amino acids. Looked up from germline, CDR1 is SEHNR and CDR2 is FQNEAQ (reference sequence). V lost 6 bases to trimming and J lost 5 bases, with 10 bases between them. CDR3 amino acids: CASRRHGETQYF. CDR3 nucleotide sequence: TGTGCCAGCAGACGACACGGGGAGACCCAGTACTTC.

The chain is built from TRBV5-1 and TRBJ1-4; D ambiguous. The germline V and J ends were trimmed by 2 bases and 6 bases, with 11 bases remaining between them. Per the germline V gene, CDR1 is SGHRS and CDR2 is YFSETQ. The CDR3 is 14 amino acids. For the CDR3, the DNA is TGCGCCAGCAGCTTAGCGGAGGGCGATGAAAAACTGTTTTTT. Its translation is CASSLAEGDEKLFF.

To note about this clonotype: A clone one base away is much larger, so this may be a read error. The V and J genes are TRBV12-3 or TRBV12-4 and TRBJ2-7; no firm D call. The CDR3 length is 15 residues. The V and J ends lost 7 bases and 6 bases respectively, with 22 bases between them. CDR3 loop: CASKTADVGPSEQYF. As DNA, the CDR3 is TGTGCCAGCAAGACCGCTGACGTTGGGCCATCCGAGCAGTACTTC.

The chain recombines TRBV4-1 with TRBJ2-5; 9 bases are shared with TRBD2. The germline gives CDR1 MGHRA, CDR2 YSYEKL. CDR3 length: 16 amino acids. V dropped 4 bases and J dropped 0; count of bases not matched to a gene: 6. CDR3 nucleotides: TGCGCCAGCAGCCTCCGACTAGCGGTCAACCAAGAGACCCAGTACTTC. It codes for CASSLRLAVNQETQYF.

This clonotype was found many times. This chain joins TRBV10-3 and TRBJ2-7; TRBD1 matches at 8 bases. The germline V gene encodes CDR1 ENHRY and CDR2 SYGVKD. This CDR3 has 14 residues. The junction had 2 bases not matched to a gene; V was cut back by 4 bases and J by 0 bases. The CDR3 DNA sequence: TGTGCCATCAGTGTAGGACAGGGCTCCTACGAGCAGTACTTC. Translation: CAISVGQGSYEQYF.

This clonotype was counted ten times or more. V is TRBV7-2 and J is TRBJ2-5; 7 nucleotides align to TRBD1. Trimming removed 1 base from V and 4 bases from J; junction bases left unmatched: 9. The CDR3 contains 16 residues. Germline CDR1 reads SGHTA; CDR2 reads FQGNSA. The CDR3 sequence: CASSLVFKGARETQYF. The CDR3 DNA reads TGTGCCAGCAGCTTAGTATTTAAGGGGGCCCGAGAGACCCAGTACTTC.

This clonotype was detected many times. The chain carries TRBV5-5 and TRBJ2-7; D could derive from TRBD1 or TRBD2 (5 bases each). V lost 2 bases and J 6 bases, leaving 27 bases between the germline ends. CDR1 and CDR2 from the germline V gene are SGHKS and YYEKEE (reference sequence). The CDR3 is 18 residues long. Here the CDR3 reads CASSLVYSKGTPEPEQYF. CDR3 DNA sequence: TGTGCCAGCAGCTTAGTCTATTCAAAGGGGACGCCCGAGCCCGAGCAGTACTTC. The full variable domain, rest sourced from reference TRBV5-5 and TRBJ2-7, is DAGVTQSPTHLIKTRGQQVTLRCSPISGHKSVSWYQQVLGQGPQFIFQYYEKEERGRGNFPDRFSARQFPNYSSELNVNALLLGDSALYLCASSLVYSKGTPEPEQYFGPGTRLTVT.

There are many counts of this clonotype. The V call is TRBV18, the J call TRBJ1-2, with D perhaps matching TRBD1 (6 bases). Germline CDR1 KGHSH, CDR2 LQKENI. The CDR3 has 16 residues. The germline V and J ends were trimmed by 2 bases and 1 base, with 14 bases remaining between them. The CDR3 nucleotides are TGTGCCAGCTCACCAACCCAGACAGGTTTTAACTATGGCTACACCTTC. Its protein is CASSPTQTGFNYGYTF.

Written as DNA, the CDR3 is TGCAGTGCTAGAGATGGTAGGGCGGGGACTAATCAGCCCCAGCATTTT. Protein: CSARDGRAGTNQPQHF. The chain carries TRBV20-1 and TRBJ1-5; tentative D call: TRBD1 (5 bases). V was pared by 0 bases and J by 4 bases, with 16 bases between. Germline values: CDR1 DFQATT, CDR2 SNEGSKA (reference sequence). The CDR3 has 16 residues.

V is TRBV20-1 and J is TRBJ2-7; the D is unclear. Germline V gives CDR1 DFQATT, CDR2 SNEGSKA (reference sequence). V was clipped by 3 bases and J by 2 bases, with 8 bases between them. This CDR3 spans 12 amino acids. The CDR3 DNA reads TGCAGTGCTAGTTTGCAGACCTACGAGCAGTACTTC. It codes for CSASLQTYEQYF.

The V and J genes are TRBV12-3 or TRBV12-4 and TRBJ2-1; 11 positions match TRBD2. The CDR3 has 15 amino acids. Trimming removed 7 bases from V and 5 bases from J; junction bases left unmatched: 7. The DNA of the CDR3 is TGTGCCAGCAATGCCGGGACTAGCGGACACAATGAGCAGTTCTTC. Its protein is CASNAGTSGHNEQFF.

This clonotype has only a few counts. J is TRBJ2-2 and V is TRBV7-9, with TRBD2 matching 8 bases. The CDR3 runs to 18 residues. Germline V gives CDR1 SEHNR, CDR2 FQNEAQ (reference sequence). J lost 4 bases, V lost 5 bases, and 15 bases had no gene match. The CDR3 region is CASSPLYGGAEFTGELFF. The DNA of the CDR3 is TGTGCCAGCAGCCCCCTTTACGGGGGGGCAGAATTCACCGGGGAGCTGTTTTTT. The variable domain in full, with the rest retrieved from reference TRBV7-9 and TRBJ2-2, is DTGVSQNPRHKITKRGQNVTFRCDPISEHNRLYWYRQTLGQGPEFLTYFQNEAQLEKSRLLSDRFSAERPKGSFSTLEIQRTEQGDSAMYLCASSPLYGGAEFTGELFFGEGSRLTVL.

This clonotype was detected only once. The rearrangement joins TRBV11-2 to TRBJ1-6; D may be TRBD1 (6 bases). The CDR3 consists of 16 residues. Germline V gene sequence: CDR1 SGHAT, CDR2 FQNNGV. Trimming took 5 bases from V and 3 from J, leaving 14 bases between them. CDR3 coding DNA: TGTGCCAGCAGCCCCGTACCGACAGGCTATAATTCACCCCTCCACTTT. Its protein is CASSPVPTGYNSPLHF. The full variable domain, its missing parts supplied by reference TRBV11-2 and TRBJ1-6, is EAGVAQSPRYKIIEKRQSVAFWCNPISGHATLYWYQQILGQGPKLLIQFQNNGVVDDSQLPKDRFSAERLKGVDSTLKIQPAKLEDSAVYLCASSPVPTGYNSPLHFGNGTRLTVT.

This rearrangement joins TRBV7-9 to TRBJ2-3, with TRBD1 identical over 9 bases. This CDR3 contains 16 residues. In germline, CDR1 is SEHNR, CDR2 FQNEAQ (reference sequence). The trim removed 4 bases at V and 4 bases at J, leaving 9 bases unmatched. This CDR3 reads CASSSPLRTGADTQYF. CDR3 nucleotides: TGTGCCAGCAGCTCCCCACTTAGGACAGGGGCAGATACGCAGTATTTT.

In this sample, this clonotype turned up a few times. This rearrangement joins TRBV4-1 to TRBJ1-1; TRBD1 might be the D (6 bases). CDR3 length equals 15 residues. Per the germline V gene, CDR1 is MGHRA and CDR2 is YSYEKL. Trimming shortened V by 0 bases and J by 5 bases, and 13 bases separated the two germline ends. The CDR3 bases are TGCGCCAGCAGCCAAGAGCCAGGGGCGCGGACTGAAGCTTTCTTT. Protein sequence: CASSQEPGARTEAFF.

This clonotype was seen many times. The V call is TRBV18, the J call TRBJ2-7; TRBD1 matches 8 bases. The CDR3 has 14 amino acids. Germline V gene sequence: CDR1 KGHSH, CDR2 LQKENI. The V and J ends lost 5 bases and 0 bases, in that order; junction bases with no gene match: 3. The CDR3: CASSMDRASYEQYF. The CDR3 DNA reads TGTGCCAGCTCAATGGACAGGGCCTCCTACGAGCAGTACTTC.

This clonotype was counted at least ten times. The chain links TRBV29-1 to TRBJ2-7; TRBD1 agrees at 10 bases. Germline V gene lookup returns CDR1 SQVTM and CDR2 ANQGSEA. Trimming removed 4 bases from V and 7 bases from J; junction bases left unmatched: 7. The CDR3 extends over 13 amino acids. CDR3 nucleotide sequence: TGCAGCGTTGGGACAGGGGGTCGGCGGGAGCAGTACTTC. It yields the protein CSVGTGGRREQYF.

This chain links TRBV20-1 with TRBJ2-2; 12 bases are shared with TRBD1. With V trimmed by 0 bases and J by 9 bases, 8 bases remained unmatched. The CDR3 totals 16 residues. CDR1 DFQATT and CDR2 SNEGSKA come from the germline V gene (reference sequence). The CDR3 nucleotides are TGCAGTGCTAGAGACCGGGACAGGGGGCGCCCCTGGGAGCTGTTTTTT. The encoded protein is CSARDRDRGRPWELFF.